This T cell receptor (beta chain) came from a study of PD-1 blockade in classical Hodgkin lymphoma (dated by TCRdb to the early 2020s). Describing the broader study: Nivolumab dosing was 3 mg/kg intravenously every 2 weeks, continuing until either disease progression or unacceptable toxicity. The study used CyTOF and TCR beta sequencing to define a peripheral blood immune signature of response to PD-1 blockade in classical Hodgkin lymphoma.

At the junction V is shortened by 4 bases and J by 2 bases, with 11 bases in between. CDR1 SGHRS and CDR2 YFSETQ are derived from the germline V gene. The CDR3 starts with the cysteine, ends with the phenylalanine, and has 14 residues. Kept here is only the CDR3 DNA, which spans 42 bases and is read in frame from base 1. The intended sense of this specimen's time point label: cycle 1 day 1 (C1D1), immediately before nivolumab initiation. Every trial patient had relapsed following autologous stem cell transplantation, and prior brentuximab vedotin exposure was what differed among cohorts A, B and C. A Miltenyi CD4+ T cell isolation kit was used for magnetic negative selection to purify CD4+ T cells from thawed PBMCs. The trial cohort included 45 to 65 patients with relapsed/refractory classical Hodgkin lymphoma, and each patient had a best overall response of complete response, partial response or progressive disease. Trial patients were treated with single-agent nivolumab in the multi-cohort phase II CheckMate 205 trial. Best overall response was determined by an independent review committee according to the 2007 International Working Group response criteria. PBMCs from the trial were collected at three points: immediately before nivolumab initiation (C1D1), and during therapy at cycle 2 day 1 and cycle 4 day 1. Peripheral blood was collected in 8 mL Vacutainer Cell Preparation Tubes, from which PBMCs were isolated by centrifugation and then cryopreserved. Purified CD4+ and CD8+ fractions were generated only in cases for which an additional PBMC sample was available. Magnetically labelled cells were depleted on LS columns in a quadroMACS separator, and the flow-through was collected as the purified fraction.

Genomic DNA was isolated using the Qiagen DNeasy kit from unsorted PBMCs as well as from negatively selected CD4+ and CD8+ fractions. Amplification of TCR beta CDR3 regions was done by immunoSEQ multiplex PCR with primers that anneal to V and J segments. Amplification bias was minimized using a synthetic immune receptor repertoire, and residual bias was removed computationally after sequencing. The authors' pipeline ran thus. Repertoire diversity was quantified as the Shannon entropy index using custom Python scripts. The unsorted, CD4+ and CD8+ repertoires were each analyzed separately, with the exception of combined analyses, where CD4+ and CD8+ sequences were merged in silico. A clone counted as expanded when the clone's frequency after treatment rose at least 2-fold relative to C1D1, and clones undetected at baseline were given a pseudocount of 0.5. Clones with 0 or 1 copy at C1D1 were classified as singleton clones, and clones with 2 or more copies were classified as non-singleton clones. Clones expanded in unsorted samples were labelled as CD4+, CD8+ or unknown by matching protein sequences in sorted samples from the same patient. Diversity changes from C1D1 to C4D1 were tested in paired samples using Wilcoxon tests. TCRdb took over this immuneACCESS table, retaining in-frame rearrangements with V and J assigned. Such tables are incomplete; in checked studies, under half of the missing clones stem from an unresolved V gene, and the remainder is unexplained. D and trimming come from the DNA, and the V and J calls and clone size come from that table. The sample data list some 10,000 clones, and 74% of these were observed just once. The ten biggest clones cover roughly 4% of the sample.

Points the paper makes about the study in general: The study was limited to a single clinical trial cohort, and causes of repertoire differences, possibly disease activity or prior therapy, remained undefined. Baseline TCR diversity was reported as lower in newly diagnosed patients than in healthy donors, and lower still in relapsed/refractory patients. Lower diversity was seen in patients whose nivolumab began less than 1 year after ASCT, and these patients were left out of later analyses so that immune reconstitution would not confound the results. By C4D1, a significant rise was seen in CD4+ TCR diversity but not in CD8+ TCR diversity (p=0.0027 vs p=0.16), and the rise was most apparent among complete responders (p=0.02). Baseline diversity similar to that of newly diagnosed patients was observed in trial patients achieving complete response, whereas significantly lower diversity was observed in partial responders and progressors.

Concerning this clone itself: This clone's antigen is unknown. No much larger clone is present one base from it, and per-base qualities are unavailable.

Here the sequenced sample was CD4+ T cells from blood, taken at baseline. The receptor's source is a human donor with classical Hodgkin lymphoma. This chain is built from TRBV5-1 and TRBJ2-3; there is no confident call for the D gene. The nucleotide sequence is given as TGCGCCAGCAGCCCCCGCGGTGACACAGATACGCAGTATTTT. The encoded protein is CASSPRGDTDTQYF. Full variable domain (CDR3 extended with the reference TRBV5-1 and TRBJ2-3 proteins): KAGVTQTPRYLIKTRGQQVTLSCSPISGHRSVSWYQQTPGQGLQFLFEYFSETQRNKGNFPGRFSGRQFSNSRSEMNVSTLELGDSALYLCASSPRGDTDTQYFGPGTRLTVL.